Below are 22 T cell receptor beta chains sequenced from a single sample in a study of blood T cell repertoires in COVID-19. Sequencing was performed with immunoSEQ multiplex PCR; in TCRdb, only in-frame clones are kept and a portion is missing. Of approximately 68,000 clones listed, around 80% are singletons. Sequenced: peripheral blood. The source of these receptors is a woman in her forties or fifties with acute or convalescent COVID-19.

The rearrangement links TRBV7-2 to TRBJ2-2, with a possible D match to TRBD2 (5 bases). The CDR3 is made up of 16 amino acids. The ends were cut back, 3 bases at V and 0 bases at J, with 11 bases in the middle. Germline CDR1 SGHTA, CDR2 FQGNSA. This chain's CDR3 is CASSLNSATNTGELFF. DNA for the CDR3: TGTGCCAGCAGCTTGAATAGCGCAACGAACACCGGGGAGCTGTTTTTT. Full variable domain (remainder filled in from reference TRBV7-2 and TRBJ2-2): GAGVSQSPSNKVTEKGKDVELRCDPISGHTALYWYRQSLGQGLEFLIYFQGNSAPDKSGLPSDRFSAERTGGSVSTLTIQRTQQEDSAVYLCASSLNSATNTGELFFGEGSRLTVL.

This chain uses TRBV5-6 with TRBJ1-3, with D maybe TRBD1 (5 bases). CDR1 and CDR2 from the germline V gene are SGHDT and YYEEEE. Between the trimmed V and J ends, which lost 4 bases and 0 bases, there was a span of 17 bases. The CDR3 sequence is 17 residues long. The CDR3 DNA reads TGTGCCAGCAGCCGGCCGGGGGGGTCGGCCTCTGGAAACACCATATATTTT. As protein: CASSRPGGSASGNTIYF.

The chain uses TRBV11-2 and TRBJ2-4; D perhaps matches TRBD2 (6 bases). Deletions cut 4 bases from V and 2 bases from J, with 15 bases between. The germline V gene has CDR1 SGHAT and CDR2 FQNNGV. This CDR3 comprises 16 residues. In DNA form, the CDR3 reads TGTGCCAGCAGCTCAATCCAACTAGCAACCAAAAACATTCAGTACTTC. The encoded protein is CASSSIQLATKNIQYF.

The V call is TRBV5-5, the J call TRBJ2-7, with 10 bases fitting TRBD2. The trim removed 3 bases at V and 2 bases at J, leaving 5 bases unmatched. The CDR3 totals 15 residues. Per germline, CDR1 SGHKS and CDR2 YYEKEE (reference sequence). In DNA form, the CDR3 reads TGTGCCAGCAGCTCCGGGACTAGCGTAACCTACGAGCAGTACTTC. Amino acid sequence: CASSSGTSVTYEQYF.

This clone is medium-sized within its sample. V usage is TRBV5-1 and J usage is TRBJ1-3, with D maybe TRBD1 (6 bases). CDR1 is SGHRS and CDR2 is YFSETQ in the germline V gene. V was shortened by 4 bases and J by 2 bases, with 16 bases between the two germline ends. The CDR3 consists of 16 residues. For the CDR3, the DNA is TGCGCCAGCAGCGCTTTAACAGGGTCTACTGGAAACACCATATATTTT. The encoded protein is CASSALTGSTGNTIYF.

The V and J genes are TRBV29-1 and TRBJ2-1, with D possibly TRBD1 on 6 matching bases. V dropped 2 bases and J dropped 8 bases, with 10 bases sitting between them. Germline V lookup: CDR1 SQVTM, CDR2 ANQGSEA. CDR3 size: 12 residues. The CDR3 sequence is CSVEKQGDEQFF. The CDR3 DNA sequence: TGCAGCGTTGAAAAACAGGGAGATGAGCAGTTCTTC.

The chain joins TRBV5-1 to TRBJ1-1; TRBD1 matches at 7 bases. The CDR3 runs to 16 residues. V lost 0 bases and J lost 0; bases outside the gene matches: 5. Germline CDR1 and CDR2: SGHRS and YFSETQ. The CDR3 DNA reads TGCGCCAGCAGCTTGGTTGTGACAGGGATGAACACTGAAGCTTTCTTT. Translating gives CASSLVVTGMNTEAFF. Combining the CDR3 with reference TRBV5-1 and TRBJ1-1 gives the whole variable domain KAGVTQTPRYLIKTRGQQVTLSCSPISGHRSVSWYQQTPGQGLQFLFEYFSETQRNKGNFPGRFSGRQFSNSRSEMNVSTLELGDSALYLCASSLVVTGMNTEAFFGQGTRLTVV.

In its sample, this clone was seen once. The chain joins TRBV7-2 to TRBJ1-5; no firm D call. The CDR3 totals 13 residues. V was trimmed by 2 bases and J by 5 bases, leaving 7 bases between them. CDR1 and CDR2 (germline): SGHTA, FQGNSA. CDR3 DNA sequence: TGTGCCAGCAGCTTATATCGTTATCAGCCCCAGCATTTT. Protein sequence: CASSLYRYQPQHF.

V gene TRBV2 combines with J gene TRBJ2-6; weak D call: TRBD1 (6 bases). Trimming pared 6 bases from V and 4 bases from J, leaving 16 bases between. CDR1 SNHLY and CDR2 FYNNEI come from the germline V gene. The CDR3 has 16 amino acids. The CDR3 is CASSKLGAEGANVLTF. In nucleotides, the CDR3 is TGTGCCAGCAGCAAGTTGGGGGCGGAGGGGGCCAACGTCCTGACTTTC.

The chain joins TRBV7-9 to TRBJ2-1, with TRBD2 matching 7 bases. V was clipped by 5 bases and J by 5 bases; unmatched bases: 12. This CDR3 has 16 amino acids. The V gene's germline CDR1 is SEHNR and CDR2 FQNEAQ (reference sequence). DNA of the CDR3: TGTGCCAGCAGCAGCTATCCCGGGACTACTGACAATGAGCAGTTCTTC. It translates to CASSSYPGTTDNEQFF.

This clone showed up just once. V is TRBV29-1 and J is TRBJ1-4; TRBD1 matches at 9 bases. In germline, CDR1 is SQVTM, CDR2 ANQGSEA. Trimming removed 4 bases from V and 7 bases from J; junction bases left unmatched: 7. The CDR3 covers 14 residues. The CDR3 here is CSVAGGTGTEKLFF. The DNA of the CDR3 is TGCAGCGTTGCGGGCGGGACAGGGACTGAAAAACTGTTTTTT.

The rearrangement uses TRBV3-1 (or the pseudogene TRBV3-2) and TRBJ2-3; TRBD2 matches at 10 bases. This CDR3 comprises 17 residues. In germline, CDR1 is LGHDT, CDR2 YNNKEL (reference sequence). The V and J ends lost 8 bases and 2 bases, in that order; junction bases with no gene match: 13. The CDR3 region is CASSRSSGGYFTDTQYF. DNA for the CDR3: TGTGCCAGCTCTCGAAGTAGCGGGGGGTATTTCACAGATACGCAGTATTTT.

The V call is TRBV28, the J call TRBJ1-3; 10 nucleotides align to TRBD1. The CDR3 has 15 residues. Germline loops: CDR1 MDHEN, CDR2 SYDVKM. V trimming: 3 bases; J trimming: 4 bases; junction bases outside the gene matches: 3. DNA of the CDR3: TGTGCCAGCAGTTTGGGACAGGGGTGGGGAAACACCATATATTTT. Protein sequence: CASSLGQGWGNTIYF.

The count of this clone is one. V is TRBV4-3 and J is TRBJ2-7; TRBD1 might be the D (6 bases). There are 16 residues in the CDR3. V was cut by 0 bases and J by 2 bases, with 14 bases left in between. CDR1 is LGHNA and CDR2 is YSLEER in the germline V gene. CDR3 protein: CASSQDPAGAAYEQYF. In DNA form, the CDR3 reads TGCGCCAGCAGCCAAGATCCGGCAGGGGCCGCCTACGAGCAGTACTTC.

This chain uses TRBV7-9 with TRBJ1-2; TRBD1 is a possible D gene (5 bases). The V gene's germline CDR1 is SEHNR and CDR2 FQNEAQ (reference sequence). Deletions cut 5 bases from V and 8 bases from J, with 18 bases between. CDR3 length: 14 residues. This CDR3 is CASSLGADFGGYTF. The DNA of the CDR3 is TGTGCCAGCAGCCTTGGGGCTGACTTTGGGGGCTACACCTTC. Supplemented by reference TRBV7-9 and TRBJ1-2, the full variable domain reads DTGVSQNPRHKITKRGQNVTFRCDPISEHNRLYWYRQTLGQGPEFLTYFQNEAQLEKSRLLSDRFSAERPKGSFSTLEIQRTEQGDSAMYLCASSLGADFGGYTFGSGTRLTVV.

The V and J genes are TRBV9 and TRBJ1-1; 9 bases are shared with TRBD1. V shed 3 bases, J shed 4 bases, and the junction held 4 bases outside the gene matches. The CDR3 is made up of 14 amino acids. CDR1 SGDLS and CDR2 YYNGEE come from the germline V gene. The CDR3 DNA follows: TGTGCCAGCAGCGGAACAGGGGGCTCCACTGAAGCTTTCTTT. Its protein product is CASSGTGGSTEAFF.

The rearrangement uses TRBV20-1 and TRBJ1-1; D remains unclear. Between the trimmed V and J ends, which lost 5 bases and 3 bases, there was a span of 4 bases. Germline CDR1 reads DFQATT; CDR2 reads SNEGSKA (reference sequence). This CDR3 region has 10 residues. The CDR3 nucleotides read TGCAGTGCTCCCGACACTGAAGCTTTCTTT. Translated: CSAPDTEAFF.

The chain uses TRBV19 and TRBJ1-5; possibly TRBD1 for D (6 bases). CDR3 length: 14 residues. CDR1 LNHDA and CDR2 SQIVND come from the germline V gene (reference sequence). Between the trimmed V and J ends, which lost 3 bases and 4 bases, there was a span of 10 bases. CDR3 DNA: TGTGCCAGTAGTATGGGACATTCTAATCAGCCCCAGCATTTT. This encodes CASSMGHSNQPQHF.

The chain uses TRBV7-2 and TRBJ2-7; 8 nucleotides match TRBD2. CDR1 and CDR2 (germline): SGHTA, FQGNSA. The CDR3 covers 16 residues. V lost 2 bases, J lost 3 bases, and 9 bases stayed unmatched. CDR3 DNA sequence: TGTGCCAGCAGCTTATCCCTGGCCCGGGGGGGCTACGAGCAGTACTTC. Translating it yields CASSLSLARGGYEQYF.

In this sample, this clone turned up once. V is TRBV4-1 and J is TRBJ2-7; 8 positions match TRBD1. This CDR3 is built from 14 residues. The germline CDR1 and CDR2 sequences are MGHRA and YSYEKL. CDR3 DNA: TGCGCCACGCGGGTAATCAAGGACAGGGTAGGGCGAGACGTC. Translation: CATRVIKDRVGRDV.

This chain connects TRBV18 to TRBJ1-5; no definite D call. The V gene's germline CDR1 is KGHSH and CDR2 LQKENI. V gave up 2 bases and J gave up 3 bases, with 8 bases separating them. CDR3 length: 14 residues. CDR3 region: CASSPGGINQPQHF. The DNA of the CDR3 is TGTGCCAGCTCACCAGGCGGTATCAATCAGCCCCAGCATTTT.

The rearrangement uses TRBV19 and TRBJ2-7; TRBD1 is a possible D gene (6 bases). From germline, CDR1 is LNHDA and CDR2 SQIVND (reference sequence). The CDR3 spans 15 residues. Trimming left V 4 bases short and J 2 bases short, with 15 bases between. CDR3 sequence: CASSKRTVLPYEQYF. The CDR3 DNA reads TGTGCCAGTAGTAAACGGACAGTTCTACCCTACGAGCAGTACTTC. The entire variable domain, with the rest obtained from reference TRBV19 and TRBJ2-7, is as follows: DGGITQSPKYLFRKEGQNVTLSCEQNLNHDAMYWYRQDPGQGLRLIYYSQIVNDFQKGDIAEGYSVSREKKESFPLTVTSAQKNPTAFYLCASSKRTVLPYEQYFGPGTRLTVT.